The 3 T cell receptor beta chains below all came from one sample that was sequenced in a study of identical twins (dated by TCRdb to 2016 to 2017). The library came from 5' RACE. Sequencing instrument: Illumina HiSeq 2000. The raw public data were reprocessed by TCRdb itself: fastp quality trimming at Q25, MiXCR clonotype calling, in-frame beta chains only. Identical CDR3 protein sequences are pooled into one entry, listed with their most common genes and DNA. This sample lists 500,000 or so distinct CDR3 sequences; roughly an eighth were detected once. Of the sample, approximately 0.9% falls within the top ten clones. These same records also appear under a second study, on yellow fever vaccine responses in identical twins.

The sequenced material came from CD4+ T cells sorted from blood. These receptor sequences come from a woman aged 18-29 years in good health.

This clonotype was recorded at least ten times. The V call is TRBV20-1, the J call TRBJ2-1; D call uncertain. V was trimmed by 7 bases and J by 6 bases, leaving 7 bases between them. The CDR3 contains 10 residues. Germline assignment: CDR1 DFQATT and CDR2 SNEGSKA (reference sequence). For the CDR3, the DNA is TGCAGTGTATGGGTCAATGAGCAGTTCTTC. Translation gives CSVWVNEQFF.

This clonotype was counted many times. The V and J genes are TRBV10-3 and TRBJ1-6; D gene uncertain. CDR3 length equals 14 residues. The V end was cut by 3 bases, the J end by 7 bases, with 10 bases between. Germline CDR1 ENHRY, CDR2 SYGVKD. The CDR3 protein is CAISDRAENSPLHF. The CDR3 nucleotides read TGTGCCATCAGTGACCGGGCCGAGAATTCACCCCTCCACTTT.

The table lists this clonotype with many counts. This chain links TRBV7-9 with TRBJ2-1; D not certain. Germline loops: CDR1 SEHNR, CDR2 FQNEAQ (reference sequence). Between the trimmed V and J ends, which lost 6 bases and 3 bases, there was a span of 15 bases. This CDR3 has 15 amino acids. The CDR3 DNA sequence: TGTGCCAGCAGAGCCCTCAATCCCCTCTACAATGAGCAGTTCTTC. It encodes CASRALNPLYNEQFF.